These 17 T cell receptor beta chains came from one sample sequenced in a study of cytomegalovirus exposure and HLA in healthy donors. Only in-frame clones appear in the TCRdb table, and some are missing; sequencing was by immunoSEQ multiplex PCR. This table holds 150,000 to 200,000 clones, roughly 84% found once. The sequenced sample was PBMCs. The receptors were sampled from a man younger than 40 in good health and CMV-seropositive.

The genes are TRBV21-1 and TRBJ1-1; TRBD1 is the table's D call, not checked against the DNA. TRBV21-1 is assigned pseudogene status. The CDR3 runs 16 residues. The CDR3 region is CASSNTGEEESTEAFF. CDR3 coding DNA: TGTGCCAGCAGCAACACAGGGGAGGAGGAGAGCACTGAAGCTTTCTTT.

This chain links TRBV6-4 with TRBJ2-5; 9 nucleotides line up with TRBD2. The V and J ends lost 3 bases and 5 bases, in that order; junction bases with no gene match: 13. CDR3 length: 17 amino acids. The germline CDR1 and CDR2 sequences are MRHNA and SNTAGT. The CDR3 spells CASSEVREGLAWETQYF. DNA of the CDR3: TGTGCCAGCAGTGAAGTAAGGGAAGGACTAGCGTGGGAGACCCAGTACTTC.

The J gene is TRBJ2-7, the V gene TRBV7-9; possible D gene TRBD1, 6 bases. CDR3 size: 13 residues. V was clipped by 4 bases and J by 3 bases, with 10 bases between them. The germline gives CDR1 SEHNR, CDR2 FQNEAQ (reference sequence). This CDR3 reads CASSSLRGYEQYF. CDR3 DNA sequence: TGTGCCAGCAGCTCCCTCAGGGGCTACGAGCAGTACTTC.

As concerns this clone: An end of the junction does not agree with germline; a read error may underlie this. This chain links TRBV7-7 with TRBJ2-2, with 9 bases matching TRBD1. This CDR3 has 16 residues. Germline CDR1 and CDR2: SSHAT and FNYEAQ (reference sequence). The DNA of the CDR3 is TGTGCTAGCAGCTTATCCGGGACAGGGATGACCGGGGAGCTGTTTTTT. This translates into CASSLSGTGMTGELFF.

The CDR3, as DNA: TGTGCCAGCAGGGCCCTCGACAGGGGGTACGAGCAGTACTTC. Translated: CASRALDRGYEQYF. J is TRBJ2-7 and V is TRBV6-5, with 9 bases matching TRBD1. The junction had 7 bases not matched to a gene; V was cut back by 6 bases and J by 4 bases. The CDR3 spans 14 residues. The germline CDR1 and CDR2 sequences are MNHEY and SVGAGI.

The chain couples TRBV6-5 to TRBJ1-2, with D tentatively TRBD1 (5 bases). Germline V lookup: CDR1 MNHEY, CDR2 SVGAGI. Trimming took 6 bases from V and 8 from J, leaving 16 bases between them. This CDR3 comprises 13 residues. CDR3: CASSRARGYGYTF. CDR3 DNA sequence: TGTGCCAGCAGCCGGGCCCGGGGGTACGGCTACACCTTC.

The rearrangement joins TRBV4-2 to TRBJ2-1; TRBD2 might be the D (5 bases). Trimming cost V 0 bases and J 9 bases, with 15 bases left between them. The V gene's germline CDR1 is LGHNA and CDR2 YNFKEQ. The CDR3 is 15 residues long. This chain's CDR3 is CASSQDFTGGSEQFF. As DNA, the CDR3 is TGTGCCAGCAGCCAAGATTTTACTGGAGGCAGTGAGCAGTTCTTC.

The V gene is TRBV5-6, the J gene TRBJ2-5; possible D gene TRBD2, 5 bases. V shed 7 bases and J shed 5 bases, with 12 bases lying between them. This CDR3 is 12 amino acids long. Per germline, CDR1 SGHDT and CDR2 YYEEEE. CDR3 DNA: TGTGCCAGCTTGGGGAGTGGCGAGACCCAGTACTTC. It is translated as CASLGSGETQYF.

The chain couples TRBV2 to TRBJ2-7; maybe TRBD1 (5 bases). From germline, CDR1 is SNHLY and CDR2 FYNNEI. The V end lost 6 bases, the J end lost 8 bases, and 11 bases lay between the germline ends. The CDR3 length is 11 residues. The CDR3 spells CASSQVGQQYF. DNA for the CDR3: TGTGCCAGCAGCCAGGTGGGGCAGCAGTACTTC. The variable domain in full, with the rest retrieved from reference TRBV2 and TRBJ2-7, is EPEVTQTPSHQVTQMGQEVILRCVPISNHLYFYWYRQILGQKVEFLVSFYNNEISEKSEIFDDQFSVERPDGSNFTLKIRSTKLEDSAMYFCASSQVGQQYFGPGTRLTVT.

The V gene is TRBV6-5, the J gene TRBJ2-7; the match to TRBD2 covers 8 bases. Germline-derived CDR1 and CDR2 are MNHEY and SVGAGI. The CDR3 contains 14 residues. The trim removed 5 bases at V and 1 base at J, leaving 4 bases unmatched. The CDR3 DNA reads TGTGCCAGCAGTAACGCGGGAGGATCCTACGAGCAGTACTTC. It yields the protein CASSNAGGSYEQYF.

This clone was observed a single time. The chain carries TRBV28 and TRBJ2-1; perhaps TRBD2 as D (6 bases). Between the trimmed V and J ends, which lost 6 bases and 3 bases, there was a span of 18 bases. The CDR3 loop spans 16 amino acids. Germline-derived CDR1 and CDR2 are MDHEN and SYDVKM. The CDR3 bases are TGTGCCAGCAGGGGACTTCACACGCCCGGCTACAATGAGCAGTTCTTC. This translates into CASRGLHTPGYNEQFF.

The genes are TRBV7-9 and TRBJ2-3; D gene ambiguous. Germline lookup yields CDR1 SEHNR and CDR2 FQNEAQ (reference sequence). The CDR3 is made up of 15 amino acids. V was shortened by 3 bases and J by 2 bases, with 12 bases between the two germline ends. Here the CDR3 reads CASSFSRVDTDTQYF. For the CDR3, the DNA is TGTGCCAGCAGCTTTTCTCGGGTTGACACAGATACGCAGTATTTT. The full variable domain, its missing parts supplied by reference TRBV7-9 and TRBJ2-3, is DTGVSQNPRHKITKRGQNVTFRCDPISEHNRLYWYRQTLGQGPEFLTYFQNEAQLEKSRLLSDRFSAERPKGSFSTLEIQRTEQGDSAMYLCASSFSRVDTDTQYFGPGTRLTVL.

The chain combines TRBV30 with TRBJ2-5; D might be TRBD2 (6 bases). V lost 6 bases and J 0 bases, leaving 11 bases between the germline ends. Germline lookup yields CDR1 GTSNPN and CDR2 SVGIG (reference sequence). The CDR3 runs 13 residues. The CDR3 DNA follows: TGTGCCTGTTCCCGGGACTACCAAGAGACCCAGTACTTC. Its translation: CACSRDYQETQYF.

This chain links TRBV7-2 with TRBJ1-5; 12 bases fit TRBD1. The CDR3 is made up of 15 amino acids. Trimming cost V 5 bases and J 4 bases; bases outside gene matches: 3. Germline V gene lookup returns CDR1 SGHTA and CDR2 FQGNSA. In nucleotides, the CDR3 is TGTGCCAGCAGCGGGACAGGGGGCCGGAATCAGCCCCAGCATTTT. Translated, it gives CASSGTGGRNQPQHF.

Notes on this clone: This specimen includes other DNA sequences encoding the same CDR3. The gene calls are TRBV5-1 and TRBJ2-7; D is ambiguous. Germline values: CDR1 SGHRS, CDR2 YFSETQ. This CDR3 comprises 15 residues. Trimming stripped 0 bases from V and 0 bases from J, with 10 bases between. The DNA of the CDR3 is TGCGCCAGCAGCTTGGTTGCAGGTAGCTCCTACGAGCAGTACTTC. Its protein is CASSLVAGSSYEQYF.

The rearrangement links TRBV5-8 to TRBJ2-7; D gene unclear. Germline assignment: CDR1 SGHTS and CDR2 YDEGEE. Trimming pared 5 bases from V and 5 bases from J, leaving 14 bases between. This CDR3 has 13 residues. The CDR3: CASRGSAVDEQYF. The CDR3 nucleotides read TGTGCCAGCAGAGGCAGCGCTGTGGACGAGCAGTACTTC.

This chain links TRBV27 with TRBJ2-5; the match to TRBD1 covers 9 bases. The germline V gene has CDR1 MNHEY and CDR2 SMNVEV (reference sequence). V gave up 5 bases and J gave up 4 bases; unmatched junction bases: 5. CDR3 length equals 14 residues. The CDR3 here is CASSQDRGGETQYF. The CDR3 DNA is TGTGCCAGCAGTCAAGACAGGGGGGGAGAGACCCAGTACTTC.